This T cell receptor beta chain was identified during a study of cytomegalovirus exposure and HLA in healthy donors. Whole-study context: HLA-typed donors were the source of some 80 million unique TCRs, which an early data release held.

The V segment lost 10 bases and the J segment 7 bases; nucleotides outside the gene matches: 7. Germline values: CDR1 MDHEN, CDR2 SYDVKM. The CDR3 is 13 amino acids. Note on this clone: Antigen: not known.

The study ran its PCR with 60 Vbeta and 13 Jbeta primers. Measured with immunoSEQ multiplex PCR; TCRdb has only the in-frame clones, and not every one. The table records under 200,000 clones, 75% to 90% of them present only once. The study, taken as a whole, reports: In a later analysis, a missense DCLRE1C variant was linked to TCR beta V- and J-gene trimming.

Donors in the study were healthy people who gave bone marrow. The sequenced sample was PBMCs. This clonotype was sampled from a woman younger than 35 in good health and CMV-seronegative. The chain employs TRBV28 and TRBJ2-7; 13 nucleotides line up with TRBD2. The CDR3 loop reads CATTLAGGREQYF. The CDR3 DNA is TGTGCCACGACACTAGCGGGAGGGCGGGAGCAGTACTTC. The whole variable domain, remainder taken from reference TRBV28 and TRBJ2-7, is DVKVTQSSRYLVKRTGEKVFLECVQDMDHENMFWYRQDPGLGLRLIYFSYDVKMKEKGDIPEGYSVSREKKERFSLILESASTNQTSMYLCATTLAGGREQYFGPGTRLTVT.